The clone carrying this T cell receptor beta chain came up a few times. CDR3 size: 16 residues. After removal of 4 bases from V and 9 bases from J, the junction contained 15 bases not matched to a gene. CDR1 MNHEY and CDR2 SMNVEV come from the germline V gene (reference sequence). This specimen comes from a study of blood T cell repertoires in COVID-19. Sequencing used immunoSEQ multiplex PCR; TCRdb keeps in-frame clones, though not all of them. This table holds 100,000 to 150,000 clones, about 89% found once. The chain combines TRBV27 with TRBJ2-1; 7 nucleotides agree with TRBD1. This TCR was recovered from a man in his sixties with COVID-19, enrolled during active disease. The sequenced sample consisted of peripheral blood. The chain's CDR3 is CASSSDVSGTESEQFF. For the CDR3, the DNA is TGTGCCAGCAGTTCCGACGTATCCGGGACAGAGAGTGAGCAGTTCTTC.